The 12 T cell receptor beta chains given below trace back to one sample, sequenced in a study of blood T cell repertoires in COVID-19. Sequenced by immunoSEQ multiplex PCR; TCRdb stores in-frame clones only, minus some. The table records 50,000 to 65,000 clones, around 81% of them present only once. Sequenced sample: peripheral blood. These receptors all come from an older woman with acute or convalescent COVID-19.

In this sample, this clone turned up once. The chain couples TRBV5-1 to TRBJ2-5, with 9 bases identical to TRBD2. Germline V lookup: CDR1 SGHRS, CDR2 YFSETQ. Losses at the gene ends were 4 bases for V and 2 bases for J; bases not matched to a gene: 9. The CDR3 runs to 16 residues. The CDR3 nucleotides are TGCGCCAGCAGCCCAGATGGTAGCGGGGGACAAGAGACCCAGTACTTC. It codes for CASSPDGSGGQETQYF.

This chain links TRBV30 with TRBJ1-1, with 11 bases that match TRBD1. CDR3 length: 17 residues. The germline V gene has CDR1 GTSNPN and CDR2 SVGIG (reference sequence). Trimming cost V 4 bases and J 2 bases; bases outside gene matches: 12. CDR3 DNA sequence: TGTGCCTGGAATCTTATGGGGACAGGGGGTGGAAACACTGAAGCTTTCTTT. Encoded protein: CAWNLMGTGGGNTEAFF.

The chain joins TRBV29-1 to TRBJ1-6, with TRBD1 identical over 7 bases. Germline lookup yields CDR1 SQVTM and CDR2 ANQGSEA. Unmatched junction bases numbered 3, after V lost 3 bases and J lost 7 bases. The CDR3 runs to 13 residues. DNA of the CDR3: TGCAGCGTTGATCCAGGGGGGAATTCACCCCTCCACTTT. Translation gives CSVDPGGNSPLHF.

The rearrangement joins TRBV3-1 (or the pseudogene TRBV3-2) to TRBJ2-1; TRBD2 matches 12 bases. V shed 0 bases and J 6 bases; nucleotides not matched to a gene: 0. Germline loops: CDR1 LGHDT, CDR2 YNNKEL (reference sequence). This CDR3 is 15 amino acids long. The chain's CDR3 is CASSQELAGGNEQFF. The CDR3 DNA is TGTGCCAGCAGCCAAGAACTAGCGGGAGGCAATGAGCAGTTCTTC.

This chain links TRBV10-3 with TRBJ2-7; 7 bases align to TRBD1. Looked up from germline, CDR1 is ENHRY and CDR2 is SYGVKD. V shed 7 bases and J 4 bases; nucleotides not matched to a gene: 10. This CDR3 is 14 amino acids long. The CDR3 DNA is TGTGCCATCAAGACAGGGACGGCTGTGTACGAGCAGTACTTC. Translation: CAIKTGTAVYEQYF.

The sample holds one count of this clone. This rearrangement joins TRBV5-6 to TRBJ1-6; TRBD1 aligns across 8 bases. The V gene's germline CDR1 is SGHDT and CDR2 YYEEEE. V was pared by 0 bases and J by 7 bases, with 3 bases of the junction left unmatched. CDR3 size: 15 residues. CDR3: CASSLEPGGNSPLHF. DNA for the CDR3: TGTGCCAGCAGCTTGGAACCAGGGGGCAATTCACCCCTCCACTTT.

This chain connects TRBV6-5 to TRBJ1-2, with 9 bases that match TRBD1. CDR3 length: 15 residues. Trimming took 4 bases from V and 4 from J; bases not matched to a gene: 7. From germline, CDR1 is MNHEY and CDR2 SVGAGI. The CDR3 sequence: CASSSADRGTYGYTF. The CDR3 DNA is TGTGCCAGCAGTTCCGCGGACAGGGGAACCTATGGCTACACCTTC.

In its sample, this clone was seen a few times. The CDR3 coding sequence is TGTGCCAGCAGCTCCCAGGGGGCCGCGGCCTACGAGCAGTACTTC. This translates into CASSSQGAAAYEQYF. The rearrangement uses TRBV7-2 and TRBJ2-7, with 8 bases lining up with TRBD1. J lost 2 bases, V lost 4 bases, and 7 bases had no gene match. Germline assignment: CDR1 SGHTA and CDR2 FQGNSA. This CDR3 comprises 15 residues.

This chain uses TRBV11-2 with TRBJ2-3; tentatively, D is TRBD2 (5 bases). CDR1 and CDR2 (germline): SGHAT, FQNNGV. CDR3 size: 14 residues. The V and J ends lost 7 bases and 1 base respectively, with 12 bases between them. The CDR3 spells CASTRSGGTDTQYF. The CDR3 nucleotides are TGTGCCAGCACCAGAAGCGGAGGCACAGATACGCAGTATTTT.

The chain joins TRBV6-6 to TRBJ1-2; TRBD1 might be the D (6 bases). Trimming pared 8 bases from V and 6 bases from J, leaving 19 bases between. Germline V CDR1 and CDR2: MNHNY, SVGAGI (reference sequence). CDR3 length equals 14 residues. The CDR3 region has the DNA TGTGCCAGCCTATACTCTTGGGAGGGGGATGGCTACACCTTC. It yields the protein CASLYSWEGDGYTF.

The chain is built from TRBV6-4 and TRBJ2-1, with D perhaps matching TRBD2 (6 bases). There are 15 residues in the CDR3. Germline CDR1 MRHNA, CDR2 SNTAGT. Trimming stripped 2 bases from V and 2 bases from J, with 10 bases between. Here the CDR3 reads CASSDVGGTYNEQFF. The CDR3 nucleotides are TGTGCCAGCAGTGACGTTGGGGGGACCTACAATGAGCAGTTCTTC.

The V and J genes are TRBV7-3 and TRBJ2-3; 7 bases align to TRBD2. Losses at the gene ends were 5 bases for V and 4 bases for J; bases not matched to a gene: 6. Germline V CDR1 and CDR2: SGHTA, FQGTGA. The CDR3 runs 14 residues. CDR3 sequence: CASSPSLAADTQYF. The CDR3, as DNA: TGTGCCAGCAGCCCCTCCCTAGCGGCAGATACGCAGTATTTT.